This T cell receptor beta chain appears in the sequencing data of a study of blood T cells in healthy people across ages. Germline-derived CDR1 and CDR2 are MNHEY and SVGAGI. The CDR3 contains 14 residues. V shed 5 bases, J shed 7 bases, and the junction held 4 bases outside the gene matches. This clonotype was observed at least ten times. Next came a second PCR, run for roughly 6 to 11 cycles, which used a sample-barcoded 5' primer along with a J-beta primer mix. TCRdb processed the 5' RACE reads anew with MiXCR; each CDR3 protein has one entry. In the table there are about 720,000 distinct CDR3 sequences, about a fifth of which are singletons.

Material: blood. The TCR originated in a man in his 70s in good health. This chain connects TRBV6-5 to TRBJ2-1; TRBD2 aligns across 11 bases. As DNA, the CDR3 is TGTGCCAGCAGTCGGACTAGCGGGTTAAATGAGCAGTTCTTC. Amino acid sequence: CASSRTSGLNEQFF.